Each of the 9 T cell receptor beta chains below was sequenced from the same sample in a study of cytomegalovirus exposure and HLA in healthy donors. Primers: 60 Vbeta forward and 13 Jbeta reverse. Assay used: immunoSEQ multiplex PCR; TCRdb lists only in-frame clones, some missing. The repertoire holds approximately 170,000 clones, with around two thirds as singletons. Material: PBMCs. These receptors all stem from a man aged 50-60 years in good health and CMV-seronegative.

The chain carries TRBV27 and TRBJ2-1, with TRBD1 identical over 10 bases. The CDR3 totals 16 residues. J gave up 8 bases and V 2 bases, and 9 bases lay outside the gene matches. CDR1 MNHEY and CDR2 SMNVEV come from the germline V gene (reference sequence). CDR3: CASSLRIRDRGHEQFF. The CDR3 DNA reads as TGTGCCAGCAGTTTAAGGATCCGGGACAGGGGACATGAGCAGTTCTTC.

The chain joins TRBV2 to TRBJ2-1; D is uncertain. The ends were cut back, 6 bases at V and 8 bases at J, with 11 bases in the middle. Germline V CDR1 and CDR2: SNHLY, FYNNEI. The CDR3 is 12 residues long. CDR3 nucleotide sequence: TGTGCCAGCAGAATCCCACGGGATGAGCAGTTCTTC. Encoded protein: CASRIPRDEQFF.

This sequence joins TRBV11-2 and TRBJ1-1; D is undetermined. The CDR3 consists of 14 residues. The V gene lost 5 bases and the J gene lost 1 base, with 11 bases spanning the gap. CDR1 and CDR2 (germline): SGHAT, FQNNGV. The CDR3 DNA sequence: TGTGCCAGCAGCCTAGTCGCCGGGAACACTGAAGCTTTCTTT. This sequence encodes CASSLVAGNTEAFF.

The CDR3 DNA follows: TGTGCCAGCAGTTTCAAGTACGGGACAGGGAATTCGTACGAGCAGTACTTC. The encoded protein is CASSFKYGTGNSYEQYF. The chain carries TRBV28 and TRBJ2-7, with 9 bases lining up with TRBD1. Germline CDR1 reads MDHEN; CDR2 reads SYDVKM. Losses at the gene ends were 3 bases for V and 4 bases for J; bases not matched to a gene: 13. The CDR3 totals 17 residues.

The chain carries TRBV28 and TRBJ1-5, with D perhaps TRBD1 (6 bases). CDR1 and CDR2 (germline): MDHEN, SYDVKM. Trimming took off 6 bases at V and 7 bases at J, with 13 bases between the two ends. This CDR3 spans 13 amino acids. The CDR3 sequence: CASSLDSTQPQHF. CDR3 coding DNA: TGTGCCAGCAGCTTGGACAGCACCCAGCCCCAGCATTTT.

V and J are TRBV7-2 and TRBJ1-2; no firm D call. The CDR3 contains 13 residues. Germline CDR1 and CDR2: SGHTA and FQGNSA. Deletions cut 2 bases from V and 7 bases from J, with 11 bases between. The CDR3 DNA follows: TGTGCCAGCAGCTTAACGGCCCAGGCTGGCTACACCTTC. Its protein product is CASSLTAQAGYTF.

The rearrangement joins TRBV19 to TRBJ2-6; D is perhaps TRBD1 (5 bases). Trimming stripped 5 bases from V and 2 bases from J, with 10 bases between. The CDR3 is 15 residues long. Germline V lookup: CDR1 LNHDA, CDR2 SQIVND (reference sequence). CDR3 DNA sequence: TGTGCCAGTAGTTCCCGGACACCTGGGGCCAACGTCCTGACTTTC. Translation: CASSSRTPGANVLTF.

This clone was found a few times. V gene TRBV7-2 combines with J gene TRBJ2-7; 9 bases fit TRBD2. Trimming removed 1 base from V and 0 bases from J; junction bases left unmatched: 4. The CDR3 runs 16 residues. Germline CDR1 reads SGHTA; CDR2 reads FQGNSA. The CDR3 DNA follows: TGTGCCAGCAGCTTAGGAGTGCGGGGGGGCTCCTACGAGCAGTACTTC. Translation: CASSLGVRGGSYEQYF. Drawing the rest from reference TRBV7-2 and TRBJ2-7, the complete variable domain is GAGVSQSPSNKVTEKGKDVELRCDPISGHTALYWYRQSLGQGLEFLIYFQGNSAPDKSGLPSDRFSAERTGGSVSTLTIQRTQQEDSAVYLCASSLGVRGGSYEQYFGPGTRLTVT.

This clone was seen a few times. This chain connects TRBV11-3 to TRBJ2-2; D uncertain. Germline V gene data show CDR1 as SGHNT and CDR2 as YENEEA. Trimming shortened V by 1 base and J by 4 bases, and 4 bases separated the two germline ends. CDR3 size: 13 residues. CDR3 sequence: CASSLVSTGELFF. Written as DNA, the CDR3 is TGTGCCAGCAGCTTAGTCTCCACCGGGGAGCTGTTTTTT.